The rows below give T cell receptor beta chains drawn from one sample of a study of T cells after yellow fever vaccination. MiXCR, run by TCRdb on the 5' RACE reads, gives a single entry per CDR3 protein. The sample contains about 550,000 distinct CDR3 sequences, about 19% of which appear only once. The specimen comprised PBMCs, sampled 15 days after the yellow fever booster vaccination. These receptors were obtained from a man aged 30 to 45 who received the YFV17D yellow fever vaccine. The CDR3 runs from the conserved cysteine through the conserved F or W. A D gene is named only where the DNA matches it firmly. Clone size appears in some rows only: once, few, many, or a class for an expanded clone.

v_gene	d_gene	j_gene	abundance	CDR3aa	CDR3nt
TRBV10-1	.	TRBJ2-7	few	CASDSLSYEQYF	TGCGCCAGCGACAGTTTATCCTACGAGCAGTACTTC
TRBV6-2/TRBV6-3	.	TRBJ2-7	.	CASSRNYRVLSSYEQYF	TGTGCCAGCAGTCGAAATTATCGGGTCCTCAGCTCCTACGAGCAGTACTTC
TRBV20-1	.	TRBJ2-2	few	CSARDLGASLSGELFF	TGCAGTGCTAGAGATCTAGGGGCTAGTCTCTCCGGGGAGCTGTTTTTT
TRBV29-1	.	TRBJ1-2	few	CSVDPSTGDYGYTF	TGCAGCGTTGACCCTTCGACAGGAGACTATGGCTACACCTTC
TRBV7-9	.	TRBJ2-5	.	CASSLTRQKTQYF	TGTGCCAGCAGCTTGACGCGGCAAAAGACCCAGTACTTC
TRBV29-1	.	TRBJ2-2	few	CSAAALRGGGELFF	TGCAGCGCCGCGGCCTTGAGAGGGGGCGGGGAGCTGTTTTTT
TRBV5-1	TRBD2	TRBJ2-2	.	CASCPSGTTGELFF	TGCGCCAGCTGCCCTAGCGGAACCACCGGGGAGCTGTTTTTT
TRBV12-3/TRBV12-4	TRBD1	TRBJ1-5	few	CASRKQGIYQPQHF	TGTGCCAGCAGAAAACAGGGGATCTATCAGCCCCAGCATTTT
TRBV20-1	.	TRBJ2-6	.	CSARGGERDSGANVLTF	TGCAGTGCTAGAGGGGGGGAAAGGGACTCTGGGGCCAACGTCCTGACTTTC
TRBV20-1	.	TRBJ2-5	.	CSASPLASAYQETQYF	TGCAGTGCTAGCCCTCTCGCTAGCGCTTACCAAGAGACCCAGTACTTC
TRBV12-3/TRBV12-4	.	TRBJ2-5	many	CASSGTVQETQYF	TGTGCCAGCAGTGGTACAGTTCAAGAGACCCAGTACTTC
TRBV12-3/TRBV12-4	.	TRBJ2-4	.	CASSFSGQLAKNIQYF	TGTGCCAGCAGTTTTTCCGGACAGCTAGCCAAAAACATTCAGTACTTC
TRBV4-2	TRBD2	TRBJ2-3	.	CASRETSGTTDTQYF	TGTGCCAGCAGGGAGACTAGCGGGACCACAGATACGCAGTATTTT
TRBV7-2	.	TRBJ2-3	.	CASSLVAVGSDTQYF	TGTGCCAGCAGCTTAGTGGCGGTGGGCTCAGATACGCAGTATTTT
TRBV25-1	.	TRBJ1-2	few	CASSERSYLPSYTF	TGTGCCAGCAGTGAAAGGTCATACCTTCCGAGCTACACCTTC
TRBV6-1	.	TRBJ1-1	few	CASSGAGWNTEAFF	TGTGCCAGCAGCGGAGCCGGGTGGAACACTGAAGCTTTCTTT
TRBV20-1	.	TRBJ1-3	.	CSARDGNTIYF	TGCAGTGCTAGAGACGGAAACACCATATATTTT
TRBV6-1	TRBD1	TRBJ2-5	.	CASNAGGPGTETQYF	TGTGCCAGCAATGCAGGGGGCCCTGGGACAGAGACCCAGTACTTC
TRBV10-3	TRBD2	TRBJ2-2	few	CAISPGGTGELFF	TGTGCCATCAGTCCGGGGGGTACCGGGGAGCTGTTTTTT
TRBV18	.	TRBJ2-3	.	CASSPPRFSGKGDTQYF	TGTGCCAGCTCACCTCCCCGTTTCTCAGGCAAGGGAGATACGCAGTATTTT
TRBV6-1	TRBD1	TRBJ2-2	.	CASSDRDRDYTGELFF	TGTGCCAGCAGTGACCGGGACAGGGACTACACCGGGGAGCTGTTTTTT
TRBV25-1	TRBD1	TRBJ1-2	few	CASSDGQAYGYTF	TGTGCCAGCAGTGATGGACAGGCCTATGGCTACACCTTC
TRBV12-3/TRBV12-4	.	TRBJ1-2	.	CASSLVLGRVDGYTF	TGTGCCAGCAGTTTGGTTCTTGGCAGGGTCGATGGCTACACCTTC
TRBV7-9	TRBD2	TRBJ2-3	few	CASSPFSGTRDTQYF	TGTGCCAGCAGCCCCTTTAGCGGGACGCGAGATACGCAGTATTTT
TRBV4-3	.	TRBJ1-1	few	CASSSGRQNTEAFF	TGCGCCAGCAGTTCCGGGCGACAGAACACTGAAGCTTTCTTT
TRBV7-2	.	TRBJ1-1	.	CASSQQMNTEAFF	TGTGCCAGCAGCCAACAGATGAACACTGAAGCTTTCTTT
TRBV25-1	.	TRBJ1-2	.	CASSEQGIYYGYTF	TGTGCCAGCAGTGAACAGGGGATCTACTATGGCTACACCTTC
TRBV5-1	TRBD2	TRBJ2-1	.	CASSFDPRASGRMGGNEQFF	TGCGCCAGCAGCTTCGACCCCCGGGCTAGCGGGAGAATGGGGGGGAATGAGCAGTTCTTC
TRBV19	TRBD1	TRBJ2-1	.	CASSIARTGFHEQFF	TGTGCCAGTAGTATAGCCAGGACAGGGTTTCATGAGCAGTTCTTC